This TCR beta chain is from a study of cytomegalovirus exposure and HLA in healthy donors. This clone was seen once. Its antigen is undetermined. From germline, CDR1 is KGHSH and CDR2 LQKENI. This CDR3 contains 15 residues. Trimming took 2 bases from V and 3 from J; bases not matched to a gene: 6. PCR amplification relied on 60 Vbeta primers (plus 13 Jbeta primers). The method was immunoSEQ multiplex PCR; TCRdb's version includes in-frame clones alone and lacks a portion of them. The sample consists of 110,000 to 150,000 clones, around four fifths of them appearing once. Study-wide results and limits: Altogether, some 160 TCR beta chains were recorded as cytomegalovirus-associated.

The chain has TRBV18 and TRBJ2-7, with 8 bases identical to TRBD2. The sequenced sample consisted of PBMCs. The source is a boy aged 2 to 10 in good health and CMV-seronegative. The CDR3 bases are TGTGCCAGCTCACCAGGTAGCGGGGACAACTACGAGCAGTACTTC. Its protein is CASSPGSGDNYEQYF.